This entry lists 2 T cell receptor beta chains sequenced from one sample in a study of blood T cell repertoires in COVID-19. Libraries were prepared by immunoSEQ multiplex PCR; TCRdb keeps only in-frame clonotypes and omits some of them. The sample holds over 90,000 clones, around 89% seen once. Sequencing used peripheral blood. The receptors stem from a woman between 55 and 75 years old with acute or convalescent COVID-19.

This CDR3 is CASRTTGNYGYTF. Here the CDR3 DNA reads TGTGCCAGTAGAACGACAGGGAACTATGGCTACACCTTC. This chain joins TRBV19 and TRBJ1-2, with TRBD1 identical over 7 bases. With 6 bases clipped from V and 2 bases from J, the junction kept 3 bases outside the gene matches. The CDR3 is 13 residues long. CDR1 and CDR2 (germline): LNHDA, SQIVND (reference sequence).

This chain links TRBV28 with TRBJ1-3; D is unresolved. CDR3 size: 16 residues. CDR1 and CDR2 (germline): MDHEN, SYDVKM. V lost 4 bases to trimming and J lost 2 bases, with 15 bases between them. The CDR3 sequence: CASSSVLGYPGNTIYF. The CDR3 nucleotides are TGTGCCAGCAGTTCGGTTTTGGGCTACCCTGGAAACACCATATATTTT.